The 23 T cell receptor beta chains given below trace back to one sample, sequenced in a study of shared clonotypes between healthy human individuals. This table comes from immunoSEQ multiplex PCR, and its TCRdb copy is limited to in-frame clones, with some not included. The sample has 470,000 or so clones, approximately 80% seen once; the top ten hold about 12%. Material: PBMCs. The origin of the receptors is a woman in her 40s in good health. Some clones in this sample may be carry-over from other donors' samples.

Turning to this clone: Other DNA sequences in the sample encode the same CDR3. The rearrangement joins TRBV5-1 to TRBJ1-2, with TRBD1 matching 7 bases. Looked up from germline, CDR1 is SGHRS and CDR2 is YFSETQ. The CDR3 length is 13 residues. J was trimmed by 6 bases and V by 4 bases; bases with no gene match: 6. In DNA form, the CDR3 reads TGCGCCAGCAGCCAACAGGGGTCTGATGGCTACACCTTC. It translates to CASSQQGSDGYTF.

The V call is TRBV5-1, the J call TRBJ2-7, with TRBD2 matching over 10 bases. The CDR3 has 16 amino acids. V shed 0 bases and J 1 base; nucleotides not matched to a gene: 4. The germline gives CDR1 SGHRS, CDR2 YFSETQ. CDR3 sequence: CASSLAVAGGSYEQYF. The CDR3 region has the DNA TGCGCCAGCAGCTTGGCTGTAGCGGGAGGATCCTACGAGCAGTACTTC.

This CDR3 reads CASSEGQNEKLFF. CDR3 DNA: TGCGCCAGCAGCGAGGGGCAGAATGAAAAACTGTTTTTT. V and J are TRBV5-1 and TRBJ1-4; a weak D match, TRBD1 (5 bases). Trimming shortened V by 4 bases and J by 5 bases, and 9 bases separated the two germline ends. The CDR3 has 13 amino acids. Germline lookup yields CDR1 SGHRS and CDR2 YFSETQ.

There are a few counts of this clone. The chain uses TRBV7-3 and TRBJ1-1; the D gene is possibly TRBD1 (6 bases). Deletions cut 1 base from V and 8 bases from J, with 14 bases between. Germline lookup yields CDR1 SGHTA and CDR2 FQGTGA. The CDR3 sequence is 14 residues long. In DNA, the CDR3 is TGTGCCAGCAGCTTAATGCCGGACAGCGGGGAAGCTTTCTTT. Translated, it gives CASSLMPDSGEAFF. The full variable domain, with the rest looked up from reference TRBV7-3 and TRBJ1-1, is GAGVSQTPSNKVTEKGKYVELRCDPISGHTALYWYRQSLGQGPEFLIYFQGTGAADDSGLPNDRFFAVRPEGSVSTLKIQRTERGDSAVYLCASSLMPDSGEAFFGQGTRLTVV.

This chain uses TRBV4-1 with TRBJ2-5, with a possible D match to TRBD2 (5 bases). V lost 5 bases to trimming and J lost 3 bases, with 16 bases between them. Germline-derived CDR1 and CDR2 are MGHRA and YSYEKL. The CDR3 loop spans 15 amino acids. CDR3: CASSLTFDGEETQYF. The CDR3, as DNA: TGCGCCAGCAGCTTGACTTTTGACGGGGAAGAGACCCAGTACTTC.

The chain has TRBV6-5 and TRBJ1-2; tentative D call: TRBD1 (5 bases). V lost 7 bases to trimming and J lost 8 bases, with 11 bases between them. The CDR3 contains 11 residues. Germline V lookup: CDR1 MNHEY, CDR2 SVGAGI. CDR3 DNA: TGTGCCAGCAATGGAGGGGCAGGCTACACCTTC. This translates into CASNGGAGYTF.

The gene calls are TRBV5-4 and TRBJ2-2, with 7 bases lining up with TRBD1. Germline V gene sequence: CDR1 SGHNT, CDR2 YYREEE (reference sequence). With 0 bases clipped from V and 3 bases from J, the junction kept 8 bases outside the gene matches. This CDR3 region has 17 residues. CDR3 DNA: TGTGCCAGCAGCTTGGACCCCCGGGACAGAGACACCGGGGAGCTGTTTTTT. Its translation: CASSLDPRDRDTGELFF.

There are a few counts of this clone. V gene TRBV5-4 combines with J gene TRBJ2-7; possibly TRBD1 or TRBD2 for D (6 bases each). CDR1 and CDR2 from the germline V gene are SGHNT and YYREEE (reference sequence). The CDR3 extends over 16 amino acids. The germline V and J ends were trimmed by 2 bases and 3 bases, with 18 bases remaining between them. CDR3 sequence: CASSLSGTGGLYEQYF. The DNA of the CDR3 is TGTGCCAGCAGCTTAAGCGGAACCGGGGGCCTCTACGAGCAGTACTTC.

The CDR3 sequence: CASRPAGAADTQYF. CDR3 coding DNA: TGTGCCAGCCGGCCAGCGGGGGCGGCAGATACGCAGTATTTT. This sequence joins TRBV28 and TRBJ2-3, with 8 bases aligning to TRBD2. This CDR3 is 14 amino acids long. The V gene end was trimmed by 8 bases and the J gene end by 4 bases; junction bases not matched to a gene: 8. Germline V gene data show CDR1 as MDHEN and CDR2 as SYDVKM.

This clone has more than one count but fewer than ten. This chain connects TRBV18 to TRBJ1-2; no clear D. The CDR3 has 14 residues. Trimming cost V 0 bases and J 4 bases, with 9 bases left between them. Germline CDR1 reads KGHSH; CDR2 reads LQKENI. Here the CDR3 reads CASSPPAGPYGYTF. DNA of the CDR3: TGTGCCAGCTCACCACCGGCAGGCCCCTATGGCTACACCTTC.

The chain combines TRBV6-6 with TRBJ2-3; no firm D call. This CDR3 contains 11 residues. Germline V gene lookup returns CDR1 MNHNY and CDR2 SVGAGI (reference sequence). Trimming left V 10 bases short and J 2 bases short, with 7 bases between. This CDR3 reads CATTYTDTQYF. CDR3 in DNA: TGTGCCACCACTTACACAGATACGCAGTATTTT.

This clone was detected only once. The rearrangement joins TRBV11-2 to TRBJ1-1, with a weak D call TRBD1 (6 bases). The germline V gene has CDR1 SGHAT and CDR2 FQNNGV. The CDR3 is 14 residues long. The germline V and J ends were trimmed by 6 bases and 5 bases, with 16 bases remaining between them. CDR3 in DNA: TGTGCCAGCAGTGGGCAGGGGCCGGGGACTGAAGCTTTCTTT. Translating it yields CASSGQGPGTEAFF.

To note about this clone: A far larger clone is only one base removed, so a read error is likely. The same CDR3 can be traced to other DNA sequences in this sample. V gene TRBV27 combines with J gene TRBJ2-5; the D is unclear. With the DNA end fitting TRBJ2-7 better, the J assignment may be wrong. The CDR3 is 12 amino acids. CDR1 and CDR2 from the germline V gene are MNHEY and SMNVEV (reference sequence). CDR3: CASRSPSYEQYF. CDR3 DNA sequence: TGCGCCAGCAGGTCCCCCTCGTACGAGCAGTACTTC.

The chain recombines TRBV6-1 with TRBJ2-1; unclear D gene. Germline V CDR1 and CDR2: MNHNS, SASEGT. The V and J ends lost 5 bases and 6 bases respectively, with 14 bases between them. The CDR3 has 14 amino acids. CDR3 nucleotide sequence: TGTGCCAGCAGTACCACTCGGACCGCCAATGAGCAGTTCTTC. Translating gives CASSTTRTANEQFF.

The gene calls are TRBV28 and TRBJ2-7; D not resolved. This CDR3 is 12 amino acids long. CDR1 and CDR2 from the germline V gene are MDHEN and SYDVKM. Trimming removed 3 bases at V and 6 bases at J, with 9 bases between. The CDR3 nucleotides read TGTGCCAGCAGTTTTCCCACTACCGAGCAGTACTTC. It yields the protein CASSFPTTEQYF.

Turning to this clone: Other DNA sequences in the same sample also yield this CDR3. The J gene is TRBJ2-1, the V gene TRBV5-1; D is possibly TRBD2 (6 bases). This CDR3 region has 13 residues. Trimming stripped 5 bases from V and 3 bases from J, with 9 bases between. CDR1 is SGHRS, CDR2 YFSETQ, per germline. CDR3 sequence reads: CASSLGGYNEQFF. The CDR3 nucleotides read TGCGCCAGCAGTCTGGGGGGCTACAATGAGCAGTTCTTC.

The gene calls are TRBV7-8 and TRBJ2-2; TRBD2 matches at 8 bases. The germline CDR1 and CDR2 sequences are SGHVS and FQNEAQ. J gave up 5 bases and V 5 bases, and 7 bases lay outside the gene matches. This CDR3 region has 15 residues. The CDR3 coding sequence is TGTGCCAGCAGCCAAAGCGGGAGAGGAACCGGGGAGCTGTTTTTT. Amino acid sequence: CASSQSGRGTGELFF.

This clone was counted at least ten times. In DNA, the CDR3 is TGTGCCAGCAGAAGGACAGGGCGGGAGACCCAGTACTTC. This gives the protein CASRRTGRETQYF. The J gene is TRBJ2-5, the V gene TRBV25-1; 8 nucleotides align to TRBD1. The trim removed 6 bases at V and 5 bases at J, leaving 5 bases unmatched. The CDR3 is made up of 13 amino acids. CDR1 is MGHDK and CDR2 is SYGVNS in the germline V gene. Drawing the rest from reference TRBV25-1 and TRBJ2-5, the complete variable domain is EADIYQTPRYLVIGTGKKITLECSQTMGHDKMYWYQQDPGMELHLIHYSYGVNSTEKGDLSSESTVSRIRTEHFPLTLESARPSHTSQYLCASRRTGRETQYFGPGTRLLVL.

In this sample, this clone turned up a few times. The chain links TRBV6-4 to TRBJ2-1; D is possibly TRBD1 or TRBD2 (5 bases each). Per the germline V gene, CDR1 is MRHNA and CDR2 is SNTAGT. Between the trimmed V and J ends, which lost 6 bases and 4 bases, there was a span of 16 bases. The CDR3 length is 15 residues. CDR3: CASSPVGESYNEQFF. The CDR3 nucleotides are TGTGCCAGCAGCCCAGTAGGGGAGTCTTACAATGAGCAGTTCTTC.

This clone was detected only a few times. This rearrangement joins TRBV7-9 to TRBJ1-1, with unresolved D. CDR3 size: 14 residues. Germline CDR1 SEHNR, CDR2 FQNEAQ (reference sequence). V was trimmed by 2 bases and J by 3 bases, leaving 10 bases between them. CDR3 region: CASSLWDGDTEAFF. In DNA, the CDR3 is TGTGCCAGCAGCTTATGGGATGGTGACACTGAAGCTTTCTTT. The whole variable domain, remainder taken from reference TRBV7-9 and TRBJ1-1, is DTGVSQNPRHKITKRGQNVTFRCDPISEHNRLYWYRQTLGQGPEFLTYFQNEAQLEKSRLLSDRFSAERPKGSFSTLEIQRTEQGDSAMYLCASSLWDGDTEAFFGQGTRLTVV.

The chain employs TRBV30 and TRBJ2-3; no reliable D call. V was cut by 6 bases and J by 1 base, with 14 bases left in between. Germline-derived CDR1 and CDR2 are GTSNPN and SVGIG (reference sequence). This CDR3 comprises 14 residues. The CDR3 region is CACAGPLGTDTQYF. The CDR3, as DNA: TGTGCCTGTGCCGGGCCACTCGGCACAGATACGCAGTATTTT. Using reference TRBV30 and TRBJ2-3 for the parts outside the CDR3, the full variable domain is SQTIHQWPATLVQPVGSPLSLECTVEGTSNPNLYWYRQAAGRGLQLLFYSVGIGQISSEVPQNLSASRPQDRQFILSSKKLLLSDSGFYLCACAGPLGTDTQYFGPGTRLTVL.

V is TRBV7-9 and J is TRBJ1-4; TRBD1 agrees at 9 bases. Looked up from germline, CDR1 is SEHNR and CDR2 is FQNEAQ (reference sequence). The CDR3 contains 15 residues. With 5 bases clipped from V and 8 bases from J, the junction kept 9 bases outside the gene matches. CDR3 loop: CASSHSGTGREKLFF. CDR3 DNA sequence: TGTGCCAGCAGCCACTCCGGGACAGGGAGGGAAAAACTGTTTTTT. Supplemented by reference TRBV7-9 and TRBJ1-4, the full variable domain reads DTGVSQNPRHKITKRGQNVTFRCDPISEHNRLYWYRQTLGQGPEFLTYFQNEAQLEKSRLLSDRFSAERPKGSFSTLEIQRTEQGDSAMYLCASSHSGTGREKLFFGSGTQLSVL.

V gene TRBV9 combines with J gene TRBJ1-5; the match to TRBD1 covers 8 bases. Losses at the gene ends were 4 bases for V and 5 bases for J; bases not matched to a gene: 5. CDR1 SGDLS and CDR2 YYNGEE come from the germline V gene. This CDR3 region has 14 residues. In DNA form, the CDR3 reads TGTGCCAGCAGCCCAGGACAGGGTCATCAGCCCCAGCATTTT. Encoded protein: CASSPGQGHQPQHF.